This is a list of T cell receptor beta chains from one sample in a study of cytomegalovirus exposure and HLA in healthy donors. Repertoires were generated with immunoSEQ multiplex PCR, while TCRdb's copy carries only in-frame clones and drops some. The sample holds about 120,000 clones; roughly 87% are singletons and the top ten take around 1.4%. Specimen: PBMCs. These receptors were collected from a woman younger than 35 in good health and CMV-seronegative. Each CDR3 is given with its conserved first and last residue. D genes are given only for firm matches. The size entry is marked missing in some rows and otherwise reads once, few, many or a size class.

J gene | CDR3 length | clone size | D gene | V gene | CDR3 DNA | CDR3 protein
TRBJ2-3 | 16 | NA | NA | TRBV7-2 | TGTGCCAGCAGCTTAGGGGCGGGGCGTTCCACAGATACGCAGTATTTT | CASSLGAGRSTDTQYF
TRBJ1-2 | 15 | NA | TRBD1 | TRBV19 | TGTGCCAGTAGTATCTGGGACAGGGAGAACTATGGCTACACCTTC | CASSIWDRENYGYTF
TRBJ1-6 | 15 | NA | TRBD1 | TRBV7-9 | TGTGCCAGCAGCCCAAGAGGGACAGGGAGTTCACCCCTCCACTTT | CASSPRGTGSSPLHF
TRBJ2-3 | 17 | NA | TRBD2 | TRBV5-4 | TGTGCCAGCACTCTCGGAGAAGCGGGGGGGCTCGGAGATACGCAGTATTTT | CASTLGEAGGLGDTQYF
TRBJ2-7 | 13 | NA | TRBD1 | TRBV6-1 | TGTGCCAGCCGGGACAGGGAGGTCGGCGAGCAGTACTTC | CASRDREVGEQYF
TRBJ1-2 | 12 | NA | NA | TRBV6-1 | TGTGCCAGCAGAGAGGTTCCTTTGGGCTACACCTTC | CASREVPLGYTF
TRBJ2-2 | 17 | NA | TRBD1 | TRBV7-9 | TGTGCCAGCAGCTACGGACAGGTCGTGTCGAACACCGGGGAGCTGTTTTTT | CASSYGQVVSNTGELFF
TRBJ2-6 | 15 | NA | NA | TRBV7-9 | TGTGCCAGCAGCTTAGGTAGCTCTGGGGCCAACGTCCTGACTTTC | CASSLGSSGANVLTF
TRBJ2-7 | 16 | NA | NA | TRBV4-1 | TGCGCCAGCAGCCAAGGCAACGGGAGATCCACCTACGAGCAGTACTTC | CASSQGNGRSTYEQYF
TRBJ1-3 | 15 | NA | NA | TRBV18 | TGTGCCAGCTCCCCGGGGGGGACCGGTGGAAACACCATATATTTT | CASSPGGTGGNTIYF
TRBJ2-1 | 16 | NA | TRBD2 | TRBV4-2 | TGTGCCAGCAGCCAAGACCTAGCGGACTCCTACAATGAGCAGTTCTTC | CASSQDLADSYNEQFF
TRBJ1-1 | 12 | NA | TRBD1 | TRBV29-1 | TGCAGCGTTGGGACAGGGGACACTGAAGCTTTCTTT | CSVGTGDTEAFF
TRBJ1-1 | 14 | NA | NA | TRBV6-5 | TGTGCCAGCAGTTACGGGGGGAGGTTCACTGAAGCTTTCTTT | CASSYGGRFTEAFF
TRBJ1-2 | 13 | NA | TRBD1 | TRBV2 | TGTGCCAGCAGCCCTACAGGGGGCTCTGGCTACACCTTC | CASSPTGGSGYTF
TRBJ1-4 | 14 | NA | TRBD1 | TRBV6-1 | TGTGCCAGCACCCCCCAAGGGACAGGGAAAAAACTGTTTTTT | CASTPQGTGKKLFF
TRBJ1-5 | 13 | NA | NA | TRBV4-3 | TGCGCCAGCAGCCAAGACAGTAATCAGCCCCAGCATTTT | CASSQDSNQPQHF
TRBJ2-1 | 17 | NA | TRBD2 | TRBV7-9 | TGTGCCAGCAGCTTACCGGGACTAGCGGGGGCCTACAATGAGCAGTTCTTC | CASSLPGLAGAYNEQFF
TRBJ1-1 | 15 | NA | NA | TRBV11-2 | TGTGCCAGCAGCTCGGCTCGGCAGGGCTGGACTGAAGCTTTCTTT | CASSSARQGWTEAFF
TRBJ1-1 | 16 | NA | NA | TRBV10-2 | TGCGCCAGCAGTGGAATTGTAGGGACACCGAACACTGAAGCTTTCTTT | CASSGIVGTPNTEAFF
TRBJ2-5 | 12 | NA | NA | TRBV13 | TGTGCCAGCAGCTCGTACCAAGAGACCCAGTACTTC | CASSSYQETQYF
TRBJ1-1 | 12 | once | NA | TRBV29-1 | TGCAGCGTTGAAGGGGGCGACACTGAAGCTTTCTTT | CSVEGGDTEAFF
TRBJ1-2 | 14 | NA | NA | TRBV11-2 | TGTGCCAGCAGTCAGTTTACAGGGTTAGATGGCTACACCTTC | CASSQFTGLDGYTF
TRBJ2-5 | 16 | NA | TRBD2 | TRBV11-2 | TGTGCCAGCAGCTCTAGGGACTACCCGAGGAGGGAGACCCAGTACTTC | CASSSRDYPRRETQYF
TRBJ2-3 | 15 | NA | NA | TRBV30 | TGTGCCTGGAGTAGGGGAGGGGGGACCACAGATACGCAGTATTTT | CAWSRGGGTTDTQYF
TRBJ2-1 | 14 | NA | TRBD2 | TRBV6-1 | TGTGCCAGCTCCCTAGCGGGAGAGGGTAATGAGCAGTTCTTC | CASSLAGEGNEQFF
TRBJ2-7 | 14 | once | NA | TRBV4-1 | TGCGCCAGCAGCCAGAGGGCAGGTTCTTACGAGCAGTACTTC | CASSQRAGSYEQYF
TRBJ2-7 | 15 | NA | NA | TRBV6-5 | TGTGCCAGCAGTCTTTCCACGACAGGAGCGTACGAGCAGTACTTC | CASSLSTTGAYEQYF
TRBJ2-1 | 16 | few | NA | TRBV7-9 | TGTGCCAGCAGCTTTTTCCGGGGGAGCTCCTACAATGAGCAGTTCTTC | CASSFFRGSSYNEQFF
TRBJ2-1 | 14 | NA | NA | TRBV5-1 | TGCGCCAGCAGCTTGTTCGGCGGGGACAATGAGCAGTTCTTC | CASSLFGGDNEQFF
TRBJ2-7 | 15 | few | NA | TRBV18 | TGTGCCAGCTCACCCACACAGGGAATAGCCTACGAGCAGTACTTC | CASSPTQGIAYEQYF
TRBJ1-5 | 16 | NA | TRBD1 | TRBV6-6 | TGTGCCAGCAGCGCTACAGGGGGGGTTAGCAATCAGCCCCAGCATTTT | CASSATGGVSNQPQHF
TRBJ2-7 | 15 | NA | NA | TRBV2 | TGTGCCAGCAGTTTCACCCGGCAGGGTACCTACGAGCAGTACTTC | CASSFTRQGTYEQYF
TRBJ1-1 | 14 | NA | NA | TRBV5-1 | TGCGCCAGCAGCCGGACAGTTGGGAACACTGAAGCTTTCTTT | CASSRTVGNTEAFF
TRBJ1-2 | 16 | once | NA | TRBV11-1 | TGTGCCAGCAGCTTAGCTTATGATGGGAGCCCAGGCGGCTACACCTTC | CASSLAYDGSPGGYTF
TRBJ2-7 | 13 | once | TRBD1 | TRBV7-2 | TGTGCCAGCAGCACCGGGACAGGCCTAGATCAGTACTTC | CASSTGTGLDQYF
TRBJ2-5 | 15 | few | TRBD1 | TRBV19 | TGTGCCAGTAGTGACCGACAGGGATTGGGAGAGACCCAGTACTTC | CASSDRQGLGETQYF
TRBJ1-2 | 13 | few | NA | TRBV7-2 | TGTGCCAGTAGAGGAGGAGGCCCCTATGGCTACACCTTC | CASRGGGPYGYTF
TRBJ2-5 | 14 | NA | TRBD1 | TRBV11-2 | TGTGCCAGCAGCCGAGGGGACAGGCAAGAGACCCAGTACTTC | CASSRGDRQETQYF
TRBJ1-1 | 14 | NA | NA | TRBV7-2 | TGTGCCAGCAGTGTTGTGGGGGGGAACACTGAAGCTTTCTTT | CASSVVGGNTEAFF
TRBJ2-3 | 17 | NA | TRBD2 | TRBV13 | TGTGCCAGCAGCTCTTTTCTAGCGGGAGAAAACACAGATACGCAGTATTTT | CASSSFLAGENTDTQYF